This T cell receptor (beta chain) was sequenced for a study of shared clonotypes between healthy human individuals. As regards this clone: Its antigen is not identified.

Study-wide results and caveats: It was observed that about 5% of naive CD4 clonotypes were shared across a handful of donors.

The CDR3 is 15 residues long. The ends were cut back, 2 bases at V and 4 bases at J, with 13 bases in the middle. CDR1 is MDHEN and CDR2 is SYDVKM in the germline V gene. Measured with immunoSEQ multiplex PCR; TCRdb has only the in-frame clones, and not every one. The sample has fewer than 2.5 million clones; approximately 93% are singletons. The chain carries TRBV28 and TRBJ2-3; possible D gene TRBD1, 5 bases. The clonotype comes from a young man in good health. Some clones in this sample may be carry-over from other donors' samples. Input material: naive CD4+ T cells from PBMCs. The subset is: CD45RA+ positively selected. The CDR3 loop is CASSLDWQGSDTQYF. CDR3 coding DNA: TGTGCCAGCAGTTTAGATTGGCAGGGCTCAGATACGCAGTATTTT.